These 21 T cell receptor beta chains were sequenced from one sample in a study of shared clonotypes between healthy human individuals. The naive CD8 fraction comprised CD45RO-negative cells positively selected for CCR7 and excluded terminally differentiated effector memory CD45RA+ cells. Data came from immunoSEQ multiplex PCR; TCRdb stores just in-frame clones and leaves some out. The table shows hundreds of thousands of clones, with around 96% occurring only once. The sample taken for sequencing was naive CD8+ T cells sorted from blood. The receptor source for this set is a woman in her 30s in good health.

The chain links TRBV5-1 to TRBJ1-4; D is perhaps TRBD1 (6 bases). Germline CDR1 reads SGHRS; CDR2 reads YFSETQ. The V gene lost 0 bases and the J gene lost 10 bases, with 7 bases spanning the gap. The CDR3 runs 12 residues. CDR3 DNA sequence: TGCGCCAGCAGCTTGGAACAGGGAAAACTGTTTTTT. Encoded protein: CASSLEQGKLFF. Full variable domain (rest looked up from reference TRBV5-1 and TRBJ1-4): KAGVTQTPRYLIKTRGQQVTLSCSPISGHRSVSWYQQTPGQGLQFLFEYFSETQRNKGNFPGRFSGRQFSNSRSEMNVSTLELGDSALYLCASSLEQGKLFFGSGTQLSVL.

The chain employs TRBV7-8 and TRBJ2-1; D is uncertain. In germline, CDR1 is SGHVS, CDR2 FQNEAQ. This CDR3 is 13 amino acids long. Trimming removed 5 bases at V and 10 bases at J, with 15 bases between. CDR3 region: CASSALEAGEQFF. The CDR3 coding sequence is TGTGCCAGCAGCGCGTTAGAAGCAGGCGAGCAGTTCTTC.

DNA of the CDR3: TGTGCCAGCAGTGCCTTACAGGGGGAGAACACTGAAGCTTTCTTT. Translation: CASSALQGENTEAFF. The rearrangement uses TRBV25-1 and TRBJ1-1; TRBD1 aligns across 8 bases. This CDR3 contains 15 residues. Germline V CDR1 and CDR2: MGHDK, SYGVNS. V trimming: 4 bases; J trimming: 1 base; junction bases outside the gene matches: 5.

The CDR3 spells CASSEILGPEQYF. The CDR3 bases are TGTGCCAGTAGTGAGATTTTAGGGCCCGAGCAGTACTTC. This chain links TRBV19 with TRBJ2-7; D remains ambiguous. The CDR3 is 13 amino acids. With 5 bases removed from V and 6 bases from J, the gap between germline ends came to 14 bases. Germline values: CDR1 LNHDA, CDR2 SQIVND (reference sequence).

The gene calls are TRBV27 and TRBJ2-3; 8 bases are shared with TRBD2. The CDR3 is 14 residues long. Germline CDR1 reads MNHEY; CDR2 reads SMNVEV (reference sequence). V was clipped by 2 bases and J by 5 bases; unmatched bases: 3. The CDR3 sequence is CASSLAGGRDTQYF. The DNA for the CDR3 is TGTGCCAGCAGTTTAGCGGGAGGAAGAGATACGCAGTATTTT.

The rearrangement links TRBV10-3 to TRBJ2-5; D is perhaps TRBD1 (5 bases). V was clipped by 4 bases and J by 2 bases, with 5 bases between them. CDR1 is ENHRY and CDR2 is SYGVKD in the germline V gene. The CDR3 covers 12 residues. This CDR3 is CAISGQQETQYF. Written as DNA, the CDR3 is TGTGCCATCAGTGGACAGCAAGAGACCCAGTACTTC.

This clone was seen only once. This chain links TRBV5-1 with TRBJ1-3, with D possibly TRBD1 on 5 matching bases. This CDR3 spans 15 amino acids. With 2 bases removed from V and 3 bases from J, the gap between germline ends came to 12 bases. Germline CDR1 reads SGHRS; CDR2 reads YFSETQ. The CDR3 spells CASSLRGTIGNTIYF. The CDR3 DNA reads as TGCGCCAGCAGCTTAAGGGGTACAATTGGAAACACCATATATTTT.

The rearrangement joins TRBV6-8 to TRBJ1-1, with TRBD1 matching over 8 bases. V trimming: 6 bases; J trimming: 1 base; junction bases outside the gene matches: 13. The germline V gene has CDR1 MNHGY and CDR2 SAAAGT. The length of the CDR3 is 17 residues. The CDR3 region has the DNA TGTGCCAGCAGGACCCGGACAGGGAAAGTCGGGAACACTGAAGCTTTCTTT. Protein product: CASRTRTGKVGNTEAFF.

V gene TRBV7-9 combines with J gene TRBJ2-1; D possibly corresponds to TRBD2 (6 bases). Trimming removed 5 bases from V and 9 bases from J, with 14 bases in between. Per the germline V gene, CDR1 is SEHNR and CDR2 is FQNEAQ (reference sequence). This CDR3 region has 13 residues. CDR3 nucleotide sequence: TGTGCCAGCAGCCACCCTTCCGGGGGTGAGCAGTTCTTC. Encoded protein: CASSHPSGGEQFF.

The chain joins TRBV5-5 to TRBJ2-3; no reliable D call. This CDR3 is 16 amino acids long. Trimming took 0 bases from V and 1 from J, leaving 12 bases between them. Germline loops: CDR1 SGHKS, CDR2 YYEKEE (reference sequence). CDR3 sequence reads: CASSLVTIRGTDTQYF. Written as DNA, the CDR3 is TGTGCCAGCAGCTTGGTAACCATAAGGGGCACAGATACGCAGTATTTT.

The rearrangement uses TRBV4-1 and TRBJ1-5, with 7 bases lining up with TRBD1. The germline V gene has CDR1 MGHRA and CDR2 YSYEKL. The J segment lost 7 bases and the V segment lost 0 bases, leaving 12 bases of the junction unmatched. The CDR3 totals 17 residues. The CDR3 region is CASSQDGSGGLWQPQHF. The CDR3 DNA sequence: TGCGCCAGCAGCCAAGATGGGTCAGGGGGGCTCTGGCAGCCCCAGCATTTT.

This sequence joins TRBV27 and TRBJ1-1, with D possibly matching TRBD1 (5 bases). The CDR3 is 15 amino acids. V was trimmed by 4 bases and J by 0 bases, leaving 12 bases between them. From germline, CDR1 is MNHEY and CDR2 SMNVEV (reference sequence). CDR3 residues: CASSSTGAVNTEAFF. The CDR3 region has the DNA TGTGCCAGCAGTTCGACCGGGGCGGTGAACACTGAAGCTTTCTTT.

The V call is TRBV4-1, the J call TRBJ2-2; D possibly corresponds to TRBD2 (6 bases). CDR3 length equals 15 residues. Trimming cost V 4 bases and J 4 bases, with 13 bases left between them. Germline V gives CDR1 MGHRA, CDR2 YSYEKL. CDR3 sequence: CASSLALAVTGELFF. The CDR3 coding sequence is TGCGCCAGCAGCCTCGCACTAGCAGTCACCGGGGAGCTGTTTTTT.

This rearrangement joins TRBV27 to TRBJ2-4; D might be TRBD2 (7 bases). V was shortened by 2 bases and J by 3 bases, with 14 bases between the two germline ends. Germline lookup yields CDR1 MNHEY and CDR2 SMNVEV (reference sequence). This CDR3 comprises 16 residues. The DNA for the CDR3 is TGTGCCAGCAGTTTAAATCGGGGGGCCGGCAAAAACATTCAGTACTTC. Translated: CASSLNRGAGKNIQYF.

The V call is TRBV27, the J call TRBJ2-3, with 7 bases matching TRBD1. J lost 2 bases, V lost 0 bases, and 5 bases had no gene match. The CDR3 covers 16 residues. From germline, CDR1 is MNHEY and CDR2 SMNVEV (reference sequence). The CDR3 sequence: CASSLSTGEYTDTQYF. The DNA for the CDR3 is TGTGCCAGCAGTTTATCTACAGGGGAGTACACAGATACGCAGTATTTT.

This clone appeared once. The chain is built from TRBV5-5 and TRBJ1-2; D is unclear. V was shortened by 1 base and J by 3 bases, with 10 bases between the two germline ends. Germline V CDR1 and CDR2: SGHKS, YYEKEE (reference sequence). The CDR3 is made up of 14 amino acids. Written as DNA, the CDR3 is TGTGCCAGCAGCTTGATGCAGGCTGACTATGGCTACACCTTC. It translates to CASSLMQADYGYTF.

The CDR3 region has the DNA TGTGCCAGCAGCTTGGAAGGTTTTAGCGGGAGTTCTGGGGCCAACGTCCTGACTTTC. Residues: CASSLEGFSGSSGANVLTF. This chain connects TRBV5-6 to TRBJ2-6, with 9 bases that match TRBD2. Per the germline V gene, CDR1 is SGHDT and CDR2 is YYEEEE. J was trimmed by 1 base and V by 0 bases; bases with no gene match: 8. The CDR3 loop spans 19 amino acids.

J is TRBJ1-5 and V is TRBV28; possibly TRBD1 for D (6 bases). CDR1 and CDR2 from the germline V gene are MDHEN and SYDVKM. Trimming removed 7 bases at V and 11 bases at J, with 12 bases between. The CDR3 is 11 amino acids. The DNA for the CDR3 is TGTGCCAGCATCAGAGGGGGGTCCCAGCATTTT. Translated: CASIRGGSQHF.

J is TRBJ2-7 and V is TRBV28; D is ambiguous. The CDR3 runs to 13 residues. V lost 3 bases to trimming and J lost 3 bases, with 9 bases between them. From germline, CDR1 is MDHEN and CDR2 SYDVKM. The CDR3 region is CASSFEDIYEQYF. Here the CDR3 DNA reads TGTGCCAGCAGTTTCGAGGATATCTACGAGCAGTACTTC.

The CDR3 DNA follows: TGTGCCAGCAGTCCCTCAGGGGGTCCAGCTACCTACGAGCAGTACTTC. Encoded protein: CASSPSGGPATYEQYF. The chain joins TRBV27 to TRBJ2-7; 7 bases agree with TRBD1. The CDR3 contains 16 residues. The germline gives CDR1 MNHEY, CDR2 SMNVEV (reference sequence). V was pared by 5 bases and J by 2 bases, with 12 bases of the junction left unmatched.

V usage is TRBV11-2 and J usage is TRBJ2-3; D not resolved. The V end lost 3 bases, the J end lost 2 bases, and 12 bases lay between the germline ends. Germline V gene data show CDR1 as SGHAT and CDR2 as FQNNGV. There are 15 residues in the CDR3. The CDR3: CASSFPSRYTDTQYF. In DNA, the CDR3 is TGTGCCAGCAGCTTCCCCTCTCGGTACACAGATACGCAGTATTTT.